This T cell receptor beta chain is drawn from a study of T-cell reconstitution after alpha-beta-depleted transplantation in children. The table lists this clonotype with a few counts. Unique molecular identifiers were incorporated into the prepared TCRbeta library. MiXCR was run by TCRdb on the PCR reads, yielding one entry per CDR3 protein. The table has hundreds of thousands of distinct CDR3 sequences, 10% to 15% seen once. V was trimmed by 9 bases and J by 5 bases, leaving 10 bases between them. Germline CDR1 is KGHDR and CDR2 is SFDVKD. This CDR3 contains 12 residues. The receptor's source is a male patient younger than 18 who had a stem cell transplant for acute myeloid leukemia, so the T cells may come from the graft donor. V is TRBV24-1 and J is TRBJ2-1; D gene uncertain. Sample: PBMCs, mostly from graft donor cells, taken 360 days after TCRalphabeta/CD19-depleted stem cell transplant. As DNA, the CDR3 is TGTGCCACCGCCTTTAGCCACAATGAGCAGTTCTTC. This encodes CATAFSHNEQFF.